A single sample is the source of the 22 T cell receptor beta chains below, sequenced in a study of blood T cell repertoires in COVID-19. Sequencing was performed with immunoSEQ multiplex PCR; in TCRdb, only in-frame clones are kept and a portion is missing. The table includes 110,000 to 150,000 clones, 88% detected once. Source material: peripheral blood. Receptors were obtained from a woman aged 45-60 years with acute or convalescent COVID-19.

The V call is TRBV19, the J call TRBJ1-5; 7 bases fit TRBD1. Germline trimming cut 7 bases from V and 0 bases from J; bases unmatched to any gene: 6. Germline V gene data show CDR1 as LNHDA and CDR2 as SQIVND (reference sequence). CDR3 length: 15 amino acids. CDR3 DNA: TGTGCCAGTACCCGACAGGGCCATAGCAATCAGCCCCAGCATTTT. Residues: CASTRQGHSNQPQHF.

The count of this clone is one. The chain joins TRBV2 to TRBJ2-3; no clear D gene. Trimming removed 4 bases at V and 0 bases at J, with 14 bases between. The CDR3 has 16 amino acids. Germline assignment: CDR1 SNHLY and CDR2 FYNNEI. In nucleotides, the CDR3 is TGTGCCAGCAGTGTTGGAGCGAAAGTTAGCACAGATACGCAGTATTTT. Protein sequence: CASSVGAKVSTDTQYF.

The rearrangement uses TRBV5-4 and TRBJ1-1; 9 positions agree with TRBD1. The germline CDR1 and CDR2 sequences are SGHNT and YYREEE (reference sequence). The CDR3 length is 14 residues. V lost 4 bases to trimming and J lost 6 bases; unmatched junction nucleotides: 7. The CDR3 spells CASSPRTGVPEAFF. CDR3 bases: TGTGCCAGCAGCCCTAGGACAGGGGTACCTGAAGCTTTCTTT. Based on the CDR3 plus reference TRBV5-4 and TRBJ1-1, the full variable domain is ETGVTQSPTHLIKTRGQQVTLRCSSQSGHNTVSWYQQALGQGPQFIFQYYREEENGRGNFPPRFSGLQFPNYSSELNVNALELDDSALYLCASSPRTGVPEAFFGQGTRLTVV.

This rearrangement joins TRBV28 to TRBJ1-4, with D perhaps matching TRBD1 (6 bases). There are 16 residues in the CDR3. V was cut by 2 bases and J by 5 bases, with 15 bases left in between. From germline, CDR1 is MDHEN and CDR2 SYDVKM. CDR3 bases: TGTGCCAGCAGTTTAGCAGGGGTTCCAGTCAATGAAAAACTGTTTTTT. Translating gives CASSLAGVPVNEKLFF.

V and J are TRBV5-6 and TRBJ2-7; 8 nucleotides line up with TRBD1. After removal of 0 bases from V and 1 base from J, the junction contained 3 bases not matched to a gene. The V gene's germline CDR1 is SGHDT and CDR2 YYEEEE. The CDR3 runs to 15 residues. CDR3 region: CASSLVGQGSYEQYF. In nucleotides, the CDR3 is TGTGCCAGCAGCTTGGTTGGACAGGGATCCTACGAGCAGTACTTC. Full variable domain (remainder filled in from reference TRBV5-6 and TRBJ2-7): DAGVTQSPTHLIKTRGQQVTLRCSPKSGHDTVSWYQQALGQGPQFIFQYYEEEERQRGNFPDRFSGHQFPNYSSELNVNALLLGDSALYLCASSLVGQGSYEQYFGPGTRLTVT.

The genes are TRBV18 and TRBJ2-7, with unresolved D. The CDR3 loop spans 12 amino acids. Trimming took off 5 bases at V and 4 bases at J, with 9 bases between the two ends. The germline V gene encodes CDR1 KGHSH and CDR2 LQKENI. Here the CDR3 reads CASSSTVYEQYF. Here the CDR3 DNA reads TGTGCCAGCTCATCGACTGTATACGAGCAGTACTTC.

This chain joins TRBV19 and TRBJ2-5; TRBD2 aligns across 8 bases. This CDR3 is 14 amino acids long. Germline CDR1 reads LNHDA; CDR2 reads SQIVND (reference sequence). The junction had 7 bases not matched to a gene; V was cut back by 6 bases and J by 4 bases. In DNA, the CDR3 is TGTGCCAGTAGGCCCGCGGGACTAGTAGAGACCCAGTACTTC. Its translation: CASRPAGLVETQYF.

This clone was recorded only once. This rearrangement joins TRBV6-5 to TRBJ1-1; 9 bases match TRBD1. The CDR3 length is 16 residues. Germline V gene data show CDR1 as MNHEY and CDR2 as SVGAGI. The ends lost 2 bases at V and 0 bases at J; junction bases unmatched: 4. CDR3 sequence: CASSYRQGDLNTEAFF. In nucleotides, the CDR3 is TGTGCCAGCAGTTACAGACAGGGGGATCTGAACACTGAAGCTTTCTTT.

V is TRBV6-6 and J is TRBJ2-1; 7 positions agree with TRBD2. This CDR3 has 13 residues. CDR1 and CDR2 from the germline V gene are MNHNY and SVGAGI (reference sequence). The V segment lost 8 bases and the J segment 4 bases; nucleotides outside the gene matches: 5. This CDR3 reads CASLERGYNEQFF. In nucleotides, the CDR3 is TGTGCCAGCTTAGAGCGGGGTTACAATGAGCAGTTCTTC.

V gene TRBV27 combines with J gene TRBJ1-2, with 7 bases lining up with TRBD1. CDR1 is MNHEY, CDR2 SMNVEV, per germline (reference sequence). This CDR3 has 16 residues. V lost 5 bases, J lost 2 bases, and 11 bases stayed unmatched. The CDR3 sequence: CASSLTGARMNYGYTF. CDR3 nucleotides: TGTGCCAGCAGTCTCACAGGGGCCCGGATGAACTATGGCTACACCTTC.

The V gene is TRBV19, the J gene TRBJ2-4; D possibly corresponds to TRBD1 (7 bases). The CDR3 covers 12 residues. V was cut by 8 bases and J by 10 bases, with 15 bases left in between. From germline, CDR1 is LNHDA and CDR2 SQIVND (reference sequence). CDR3 bases: TGTGCCAGTGGAGGGGACAGCCGGATTCAGTACTTC. Translated: CASGGDSRIQYF.

The V call is TRBV7-9, the J call TRBJ2-5, with 9 bases that match TRBD1. V trimming: 5 bases; J trimming: 3 bases; junction bases outside the gene matches: 10. Germline lookup yields CDR1 SEHNR and CDR2 FQNEAQ (reference sequence). The CDR3 sequence is 16 residues long. The CDR3 is CASSPATGQGEETQYF. DNA of the CDR3: TGTGCCAGCAGCCCAGCCACGGGACAGGGCGAAGAGACCCAGTACTTC. The entire variable domain, with the rest obtained from reference TRBV7-9 and TRBJ2-5, is as follows: DTGVSQNPRHKITKRGQNVTFRCDPISEHNRLYWYRQTLGQGPEFLTYFQNEAQLEKSRLLSDRFSAERPKGSFSTLEIQRTEQGDSAMYLCASSPATGQGEETQYFGPGTRLLVL.

The V and J genes are TRBV9 and TRBJ2-2; 10 nucleotides match TRBD2. The trim removed 4 bases at V and 5 bases at J, leaving 5 bases unmatched. This CDR3 contains 15 residues. CDR1 is SGDLS and CDR2 is YYNGEE in the germline V gene. CDR3 in DNA: TGTGCCAGCAGCCTAGGACTAGCGGAAACCGGGGAGCTGTTTTTT. Encoded protein: CASSLGLAETGELFF. Combining the CDR3 with reference TRBV9 and TRBJ2-2 gives the whole variable domain DSGVTQTPKHLITATGQRVTLRCSPRSGDLSVYWYQQSLDQGLQFLIQYYNGEERAKGNILERFSAQQFPDLHSELNLSSLELGDSALYFCASSLGLAETGELFFGEGSRLTVL.

The chain links TRBV2 to TRBJ2-5; 8 bases line up with TRBD2. The CDR3 runs to 14 residues. V shed 3 bases, J shed 5 bases, and the junction held 5 bases outside the gene matches. Germline CDR1 reads SNHLY; CDR2 reads FYNNEI. The CDR3 reads CASSEGLVGETQYF. CDR3 nucleotides: TGTGCCAGCAGTGAGGGACTAGTTGGCGAGACCCAGTACTTC.

This sequence joins TRBV28 and TRBJ2-7; D remains unclear. V was trimmed by 7 bases and J by 2 bases, leaving 6 bases between them. Germline CDR1 reads MDHEN; CDR2 reads SYDVKM. CDR3 size: 11 residues. DNA for the CDR3: TGTGCCAGCACCTCTCCCTACGAGCAGTACTTC. Protein: CASTSPYEQYF.

This chain joins TRBV28 and TRBJ1-5; 8 nucleotides align to TRBD1. The V and J ends lost 5 bases and 0 bases, in that order; junction bases with no gene match: 9. In germline, CDR1 is MDHEN, CDR2 SYDVKM. This CDR3 comprises 17 residues. CDR3 region: CASSRTGISYSNQPQHF. CDR3 DNA sequence: TGTGCCAGCAGTCGGACAGGGATCTCTTATAGCAATCAGCCCCAGCATTTT.

CDR3 bases: TGTGCCAGCAGCCCTTGGACAGGGGGCCTGGATGAGCAGTTCTTC. Encoded protein: CASSPWTGGLDEQFF. The chain carries TRBV7-8 and TRBJ2-1, with 11 bases that match TRBD1. J gave up 8 bases and V 5 bases, and 8 bases lay outside the gene matches. Germline CDR1 reads SGHVS; CDR2 reads FQNEAQ. The CDR3 is made up of 15 amino acids. The full variable domain, rest sourced from reference TRBV7-8 and TRBJ2-1, is GAGVSQSPRYKVAKRGQDVALRCDPISGHVSLFWYQQALGQGPEFLTYFQNEAQLDKSGLPSDRFFAERPEGSVSTLKIQRTQQEDSAVYLCASSPWTGGLDEQFFGPGTRLTVL.

CDR3 nucleotide sequence: TGTGCCAGCAGTAATAACATCGCTGAAGCTTTCTTT. Translated, it gives CASSNNIAEAFF. V gene TRBV12-3 or TRBV12-4 combines with J gene TRBJ1-1, with D unresolved. This CDR3 contains 12 residues. V was pared by 5 bases and J by 6 bases, with 10 bases between.

The V and J genes are TRBV18 and TRBJ1-6; no firm D call. The CDR3 length is 14 residues. Looked up from germline, CDR1 is KGHSH and CDR2 is LQKENI. The V end was cut by 3 bases, the J end by 11 bases, with 14 bases between. CDR3 protein: CASSPDGIGAPLHF. As DNA, the CDR3 is TGTGCCAGCTCACCGGACGGGATCGGAGCACCCCTCCACTTT.

DNA of the CDR3: TGTGCCAGCAGTTACTCGATCGGGGGGCGGAATTCACCCCTCCACTTT. Translated, it gives CASSYSIGGRNSPLHF. The chain combines TRBV6-5 with TRBJ1-6; tentatively, D is TRBD1 (6 bases). The CDR3 covers 16 residues. Germline-derived CDR1 and CDR2 are MNHEY and SVGAGI. The V and J ends lost 0 bases and 7 bases respectively, with 13 bases between them.

CDR3: CASTRENTGELFF. For the CDR3, the DNA is TGTGCCAGCACCAGGGAGAACACCGGGGAGCTGTTTTTT. This rearrangement joins TRBV9 to TRBJ2-2; tentatively, D is TRBD1 (5 bases). This CDR3 comprises 13 residues. CDR1 SGDLS and CDR2 YYNGEE come from the germline V gene. Trimming pared 6 bases from V and 1 base from J, leaving 7 bases between.

This rearrangement joins TRBV29-1 to TRBJ1-1; D is undetermined. With 1 base removed from V and 1 base from J, the gap between germline ends came to 13 bases. Per germline, CDR1 SQVTM and CDR2 ANQGSEA. The CDR3 is made up of 15 amino acids. The CDR3 nucleotides are TGCAGCGTTGAAGGAGCGTGGCCAAGGAACACTGAAGCTTTCTTT. It specifies CSVEGAWPRNTEAFF.